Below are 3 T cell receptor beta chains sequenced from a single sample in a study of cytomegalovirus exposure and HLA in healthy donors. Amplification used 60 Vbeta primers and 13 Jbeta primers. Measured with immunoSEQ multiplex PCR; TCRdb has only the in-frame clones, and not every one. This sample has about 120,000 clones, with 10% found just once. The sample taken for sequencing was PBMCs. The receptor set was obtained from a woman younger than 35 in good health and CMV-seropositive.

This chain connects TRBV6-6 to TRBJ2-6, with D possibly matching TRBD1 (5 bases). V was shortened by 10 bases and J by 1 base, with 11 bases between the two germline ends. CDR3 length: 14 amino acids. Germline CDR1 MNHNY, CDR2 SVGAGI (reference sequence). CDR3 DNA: TGTGCCACCACCCAGGGATCTGGGGCCAACGTCCTGACTTTC. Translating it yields CATTQGSGANVLTF.

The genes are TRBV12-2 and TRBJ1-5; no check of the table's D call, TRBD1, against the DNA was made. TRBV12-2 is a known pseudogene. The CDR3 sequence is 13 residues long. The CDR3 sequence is CASRPTGTQPQHF. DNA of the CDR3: TGTGCAAGTCGCCCAACAGGGACCCAGCCCCAGCATTTT.

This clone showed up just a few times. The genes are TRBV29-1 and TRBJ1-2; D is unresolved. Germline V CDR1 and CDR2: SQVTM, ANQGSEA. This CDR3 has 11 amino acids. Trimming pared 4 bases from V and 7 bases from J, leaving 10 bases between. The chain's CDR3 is CSVGEGGGYTF. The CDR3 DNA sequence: TGCAGCGTTGGGGAGGGTGGTGGCTACACCTTC.